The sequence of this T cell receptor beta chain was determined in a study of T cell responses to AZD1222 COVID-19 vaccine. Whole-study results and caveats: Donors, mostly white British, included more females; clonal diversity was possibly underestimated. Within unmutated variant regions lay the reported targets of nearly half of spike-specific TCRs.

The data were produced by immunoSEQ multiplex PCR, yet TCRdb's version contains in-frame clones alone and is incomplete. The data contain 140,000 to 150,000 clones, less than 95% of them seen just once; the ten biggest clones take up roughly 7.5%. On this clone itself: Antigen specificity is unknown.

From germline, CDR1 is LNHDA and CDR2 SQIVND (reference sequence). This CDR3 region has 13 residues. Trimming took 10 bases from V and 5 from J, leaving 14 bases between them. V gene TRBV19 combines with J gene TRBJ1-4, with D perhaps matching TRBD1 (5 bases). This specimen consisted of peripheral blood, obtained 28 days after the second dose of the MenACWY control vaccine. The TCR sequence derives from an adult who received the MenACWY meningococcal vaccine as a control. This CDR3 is CATTGHLNEKLFF. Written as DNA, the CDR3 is TGTGCCACCACAGGACACCTCAATGAAAAACTGTTTTTT. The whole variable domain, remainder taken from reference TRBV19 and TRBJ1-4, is DGGITQSPKYLFRKEGQNVTLSCEQNLNHDAMYWYRQDPGQGLRLIYYSQIVNDFQKGDIAEGYSVSREKKESFPLTVTSAQKNPTAFYLCATTGHLNEKLFFGSGTQLSVL.